This TCR beta chain came from a study of Ad26.COV2.S vaccination and SARS-CoV-2 variants. Study-wide background: Intramuscularly, Ad26.COV2.S was given either once or twice, 56 days apart. Study-wide findings and caveats: Spike-specific TCR breadth in vaccine recipients exceeded that seen in placebo recipients.

The treatment is: around 19 received Ad26.COV2.S at low or high dose, single or two shots; about 5 received placebo; per-sample allocation not given. Specimens were obtained on day 63 following the first vaccine or placebo injection. A Boston donor was an adult aged 18-55 years. Germline values: CDR1 MNHEY, CDR2 SVGAGI. The V end lost 7 bases, the J end lost 3 bases, and 9 bases lay between the germline ends. This CDR3 is 12 amino acids long. Profiled with immunoSEQ multiplex PCR; TCRdb holds only in-frame clones, not every one. The profile covers roughly 400,000 clones, with 92% appearing a single time and around 1.7% taken by the ten largest. For this clone: Antigen unknown.

This material consisted of peripheral blood, taken in a trial of Ad26.COV2.S vaccine versus placebo. This TCR came from a person between 18 and 65 years old who received the Ad26.COV2.S COVID-19 vaccine or a placebo. The chain is built from TRBV6-5 and TRBJ1-1; D gene ambiguous. The chain's CDR3 is CASKFRDTEAFF. The CDR3 DNA reads TGTGCCAGCAAGTTTAGGGACACTGAAGCTTTCTTT.